The 16 T cell receptor beta chains reported below all come from one sample, sequenced in a study of blood T cell repertoires in COVID-19. Data came from immunoSEQ multiplex PCR; TCRdb stores just in-frame clones and leaves some out. This sample has approximately 320,000 clones; 85% occur once, and the top ten carry around 6.9%. The sample taken for sequencing was peripheral blood. The receptors stem from a human donor in a cohort sampled during active COVID-19.

This clone was found a few times. The rearrangement uses TRBV10-3 and TRBJ2-7; 7 bases map to TRBD1. The V and J ends lost 6 bases and 2 bases, in that order; junction bases with no gene match: 7. The CDR3 runs to 14 residues. Looked up from germline, CDR1 is ENHRY and CDR2 is SYGVKD. Written as DNA, the CDR3 is TGTGCCATCAGAACCGGGACAGATACCTACGAGCAGTACTTC. Its protein product is CAIRTGTDTYEQYF.

In this sample, this clone turned up a few times. The V call is TRBV7-3, the J call TRBJ2-7, with D tentatively TRBD2 (6 bases). V lost 2 bases, J lost 7 bases, and 15 bases lay in between. In germline, CDR1 is SGHTA, CDR2 FQGTGA. The CDR3 consists of 14 residues. The CDR3 sequence is CASSLGGSLREQYF. CDR3 DNA sequence: TGTGCCAGCAGCTTAGGGGGGAGTCTACGGGAGCAGTACTTC.

V is TRBV7-8 and J is TRBJ1-2; 8 positions match TRBD1. V shed 5 bases, J shed 8 bases, and the junction held 19 bases outside the gene matches. This CDR3 comprises 17 residues. Germline loops: CDR1 SGHVS, CDR2 FQNEAQ. The CDR3 DNA reads TGTGCCAGCAGCCACTCGGGAGGTGGACAGGGAGGATACGGCTACACCTTC. Residues: CASSHSGGGQGGYGYTF.

The chain carries TRBV27 and TRBJ1-2, with D possibly matching TRBD1 (6 bases). This CDR3 has 14 residues. The germline V and J ends were trimmed by 4 bases and 3 bases, with 12 bases remaining between them. From germline, CDR1 is MNHEY and CDR2 SMNVEV (reference sequence). In DNA, the CDR3 is TGTGCCAGCAGTTCAAATCAGGGGTACTATGGCTACACCTTC. Translation gives CASSSNQGYYGYTF.

Concerning this clone itself: Additional DNA sequences in this sample encode the identical CDR3. This chain connects TRBV18 to TRBJ1-1; weak D call: TRBD1 (6 bases). Deletions cut 1 base from V and 0 bases from J, with 6 bases between. This CDR3 comprises 14 residues. Germline V gene sequence: CDR1 KGHSH, CDR2 LQKENI. Here the CDR3 reads CASSPQGVNTEAFF. DNA of the CDR3: TGTGCCAGCTCACCACAGGGGGTGAACACTGAAGCTTTCTTT.

This clone was counted between two and nine times. This sequence joins TRBV5-4 and TRBJ1-1, with TRBD1 identical over 8 bases. Looked up from germline, CDR1 is SGHNT and CDR2 is YYREEE (reference sequence). The CDR3 covers 14 residues. Losses at the gene ends were 3 bases for V and 3 bases for J; bases not matched to a gene: 4. The CDR3 DNA follows: TGTGCCAGCAGCTCGGTGACAGGGGACACTGAAGCTTTCTTT. It is translated as CASSSVTGDTEAFF.

The chain has TRBV2 and TRBJ2-5, with 7 bases identical to TRBD1. From germline, CDR1 is SNHLY and CDR2 FYNNEI. The V and J ends lost 5 bases and 0 bases, in that order; junction bases with no gene match: 9. The CDR3 covers 16 residues. The CDR3 reads CASSMLGQEYQETQYF. The CDR3 DNA sequence: TGTGCCAGCAGTATGTTAGGACAGGAGTACCAAGAGACCCAGTACTTC.

V usage is TRBV27 and J usage is TRBJ2-7; maybe TRBD2 (5 bases). This CDR3 has 17 amino acids. The germline V gene has CDR1 MNHEY and CDR2 SMNVEV (reference sequence). The V end was cut by 2 bases, the J end by 5 bases, with 22 bases between. The CDR3 spells CASSLPECGSPPDEQYF. CDR3 DNA: TGTGCCAGCAGTTTACCTGAATGCGGGTCCCCGCCCGACGAGCAGTACTTC.

The V and J genes are TRBV29-1 and TRBJ1-4; perhaps TRBD1 as D (5 bases). The CDR3 is made up of 12 amino acids. Looked up from germline, CDR1 is SQVTM and CDR2 is ANQGSEA. The ends were cut back, 1 base at V and 7 bases at J, with 7 bases in the middle. The CDR3 sequence is CSVEGGGEKLFF. The CDR3 bases are TGCAGCGTTGAAGGGGGCGGTGAAAAACTGTTTTTT.

The chain combines TRBV18 with TRBJ1-2, with no clear D. The germline gives CDR1 KGHSH, CDR2 LQKENI. The CDR3 length is 14 residues. Between the trimmed V and J ends, which lost 3 bases and 0 bases, there was a span of 8 bases. The CDR3 here is CASSPGLANYGYTF. The DNA of the CDR3 is TGTGCCAGCTCACCGGGTCTAGCTAACTATGGCTACACCTTC.

A single count supports this clone. The chain couples TRBV5-1 to TRBJ2-2, with TRBD2 identical over 10 bases. The V and J ends lost 0 bases and 6 bases, in that order; junction bases with no gene match: 5. CDR1 SGHRS and CDR2 YFSETQ come from the germline V gene. The CDR3 is made up of 16 amino acids. The CDR3 DNA follows: TGCGCCAGCAGCTTGGAGAGTCTAGCGGGGGCCGGGGAGCTGTTTTTT. It codes for CASSLESLAGAGELFF.

This clone occurred once. The genes are TRBV30 and TRBJ2-2, with 7 nucleotides matching TRBD2. Germline CDR1 reads GTSNPN; CDR2 reads SVGIG (reference sequence). Trimming cost V 1 base and J 0 bases; bases outside gene matches: 5. The CDR3 contains 16 residues. The CDR3 loop reads CAWSARGRTNTGELFF. In DNA, the CDR3 is TGTGCCTGGAGTGCCCGCGGGAGAACGAACACCGGGGAGCTGTTTTTT.

This clone was counted once. V is TRBV5-5 and J is TRBJ2-7; no reliable D call. Trimming cost V 0 bases and J 7 bases, with 5 bases left between them. Per the germline V gene, CDR1 is SGHKS and CDR2 is YYEKEE (reference sequence). The CDR3 runs to 11 residues. The CDR3 nucleotides read TGTGCCAGCAGCTTGGTTGCGGAGCAGTACTTC. Its translation is CASSLVAEQYF.

The rearrangement joins TRBV11-2 to TRBJ1-1, with D unresolved. The germline V gene has CDR1 SGHAT and CDR2 FQNNGV. Trimming cost V 5 bases and J 0 bases, with 16 bases left between them. This CDR3 is built from 16 residues. DNA for the CDR3: TGTGCCAGCAGCCGAACCCCCCCGAGGGTGAACACTGAAGCTTTCTTT. Protein sequence: CASSRTPPRVNTEAFF. The full variable domain, rest sourced from reference TRBV11-2 and TRBJ1-1, is EAGVAQSPRYKIIEKRQSVAFWCNPISGHATLYWYQQILGQGPKLLIQFQNNGVVDDSQLPKDRFSAERLKGVDSTLKIQPAKLEDSAVYLCASSRTPPRVNTEAFFGQGTRLTVV.

This clone has just a few counts. J is TRBJ1-1 and V is TRBV27, with 8 nucleotides matching TRBD1. Germline V gene lookup returns CDR1 MNHEY and CDR2 SMNVEV (reference sequence). The CDR3 contains 14 residues. V dropped 7 bases and J dropped 0; count of bases not matched to a gene: 4. The CDR3, as DNA: TGTGCCAGCACCAAGGACAGGGTGAACACTGAAGCTTTCTTT. Translated, it gives CASTKDRVNTEAFF.

This chain links TRBV6-2 or TRBV6-3 with TRBJ2-1; possibly TRBD1 for D (5 bases). The germline V and J ends were trimmed by 0 bases and 0 bases, with 9 bases remaining between them. Looked up from germline, CDR1 is MNHEY and CDR2 is SVGEGT. This CDR3 contains 16 residues. CDR3 coding DNA: TGTGCCAGCAGTTACTCGGGGCAACTCTCCTACAATGAGCAGTTCTTC. It specifies CASSYSGQLSYNEQFF.